Below, one T cell receptor (beta chain) is given with its context. These data are taken from a study of blood T cell repertoires in COVID-19. This table comes from immunoSEQ multiplex PCR, and its TCRdb copy is limited to in-frame clones, with some not included. The data hold about 56,000 clones, with 75% to 90% observed a single time. Sequenced material: peripheral blood. This TCR was sampled from a woman aged 60-70 years with COVID-19, enrolled during active disease.

The CDR3, as DNA: TGTGCCAGCAGCGAGGCCGGGACAGGGAGCTATGGCTACACCTTC. Encoded protein: CASSEAGTGSYGYTF. The rearrangement joins TRBV5-4 to TRBJ1-2; 9 nucleotides match TRBD1. Losses at the gene ends were 4 bases for V and 4 bases for J; bases not matched to a gene: 8. Germline assignment: CDR1 SGHNT and CDR2 YYREEE (reference sequence). The CDR3 contains 15 residues.